These T cell receptor beta chains were read from a single sample in a study of cytomegalovirus exposure and HLA in healthy donors. Assay: immunoSEQ multiplex PCR; the TCRdb copy retains only in-frame clones and omits some. The table shows over 200,000 clones, with 85% to 90% occurring only once. Source material: PBMCs. The origin of the receptors is a young woman in good health and CMV-seronegative. The CDR3 runs from the conserved cysteine through the conserved F or W. Each record gives: clone size, V gene, J gene, D gene, CDR3 DNA, CDR3 protein. A D gene is named only where the DNA matches it firmly. Size is stated for part of the rows, as once, few or many counts, or as a class when the clone is expanded.

-	TRBV30	TRBJ1-5	TRBD1	TGTGCCTGGACTCAGGGGGTAAATCAGCCCCAGCATTTT	CAWTQGVNQPQHF
few	TRBV19	TRBJ2-7	TRBD1	TGTGCCAGTAGTACCGGGACAGGGTCTTACGAGCAGTACTTC	CASSTGTGSYEQYF
-	TRBV4-1	TRBJ2-1	-	TGCGCCAGCAGCCAAACTCCGGGAAGAAACAATGAGCAGTTCTTC	CASSQTPGRNNEQFF
-	TRBV6-5	TRBJ1-5	-	TGTGCCAGCAGTTACGTTTGGGGAGATAGCAATCAGCCCCAGCATTTT	CASSYVWGDSNQPQHF
-	TRBV15	TRBJ1-2	-	TGTGCCACCAGCAGAGCTAACGGGGGTTATGGCTACACCTTC	CATSRANGGYGYTF
-	TRBV6-1	TRBJ1-2	TRBD1	TGTGCCAGCAGTCGGGGACAGGCTCACCTCGGCAGCTACACCTTC	CASSRGQAHLGSYTF
-	TRBV6-4	TRBJ1-2	TRBD1	TGTGCCAGCAGTGACTCGACTGATCCAGGGGGCGTCTCTGGCTACACCTTC	CASSDSTDPGGVSGYTF
-	TRBV7-8	TRBJ2-3	-	TGTGCCAGTTCCGGGGACACAGATACGCAGTATTTT	CASSGDTDTQYF
-	TRBV6-6	TRBJ2-2	-	TGTGCCAGCAGTTACTCGATCTCCAGTAACACCGGGGAGCTGTTTTTT	CASSYSISSNTGELFF
-	TRBV6-5	TRBJ1-2	-	TGTGCCAGCAGTTACTCGTCTCGGAGTGGCTACACCTTC	CASSYSSRSGYTF
-	TRBV21-1	TRBJ1-5	-	TGTGCCAGCAGCAAAGCTGGCGGATATCAGCCCCAGCATTTT	CASSKAGGYQPQHF
-	TRBV15	TRBJ1-2	-	TGTGCCACCAGCAGAGATGAAGTGCTAGGCTATGGCTACACCTTC	CATSRDEVLGYGYTF
-	TRBV6-1	TRBJ1-6	-	TGTGCCAGCAGTTTCAGGGAGGCTAATTCACCCCTCCACTTT	CASSFREANSPLHF
-	TRBV11-2	TRBJ2-7	TRBD1	TGTGCCAGCAGCCTGACAGGGCGTGGCGAGCAGTACTTC	CASSLTGRGEQYF
once	TRBV6-5	TRBJ1-4	TRBD1	TGTGCCAGCAGTCTTAGACAGGGTTCCGAAAAACTGTTTTTT	CASSLRQGSEKLFF
once	TRBV7-8	TRBJ1-6	-	TGTGCCAGCAGCTTAGGGGGACACCCGGGGTCACCCCTCCACTTT	CASSLGGHPGSPLHF
few	TRBV2	TRBJ1-6	-	TGTGCCAGCAGTGACAACCCAGGGAAAGGGGGATCACCCCTCCACTTT	CASSDNPGKGGSPLHF
once	TRBV7-8	TRBJ2-5	TRBD2	TGTGCCAGCAGCCCGACTAGCGGGGGGGCTGGAGAGACCCAGTACTTC	CASSPTSGGAGETQYF
-	TRBV5-3	TRBJ2-2	TRBD1	TGTGCCAGAAGCCACGACAGGGGGCTGGGCGGGGAGCTGTTTTTT	CARSHDRGLGGELFF
-	TRBV18	TRBJ1-2	TRBD1	TGTGCCAGCTCAGTAACAGGACAGGGAAGATACACCTTC	CASSVTGQGRYTF
-	TRBV5-4	TRBJ1-5	-	TGTGCCAGCAGCCGTAGCAATCAGCCCCAGCATTTT	CASSRSNQPQHF
few	TRBV9	TRBJ1-6	-	TGTGCCAGCAGCGTAGCGGGGGGAGATAATTCACCCCTCCACTTT	CASSVAGGDNSPLHF
-	TRBV6-1	TRBJ1-1	TRBD1	TGTGCCAGCAGTGAAACTGACAGGGTGAACACTGAAGCTTTCTTT	CASSETDRVNTEAFF
once	TRBV7-9	TRBJ2-1	-	TGTGCCAGCAGCTCTATTAGGGGGGGCTTGAATGAGCAGTTCTTC	CASSSIRGGLNEQFF
-	TRBV7-2	TRBJ2-1	-	TGTGCCAGCAGCTTCTCACAGGGCCAGTTCTTC	CASSFSQGQFF
-	TRBV9	TRBJ1-1	-	TGTGCCAGCAGCGTAGGGGCAGGGTGGGGAAACACTGAAGCTTTCTTT	CASSVGAGWGNTEAFF
-	TRBV2	TRBJ2-7	-	TGTGCCAGCGCGGGCTTTTACGAGCAGTACTTC	CASAGFYEQYF
-	TRBV2	TRBJ2-2	-	TGTGCCAGCAGTGAACGGGCTAGCAACACCGGGGAGCTGTTTTTT	CASSERASNTGELFF
-	TRBV30	TRBJ2-5	-	TGTGCCTGGAACGCTAGGGAGACCCAGTACTTC	CAWNARETQYF
-	TRBV19	TRBJ2-2	TRBD1	TGTGCCAGTAGTATCCTCGACAGGGCGAACACCGGGGAGCTGTTTTTT	CASSILDRANTGELFF
-	TRBV19	TRBJ2-1	TRBD2	TGTGCCAGTAGTAAGGGACTAGCTAATGAGCAGTTCTTC	CASSKGLANEQFF
-	TRBV7-2	TRBJ2-7	-	TGTGCCAGCAGCTTAGTGGGTCAGGGTACCTACGAGCAGTACTTC	CASSLVGQGTYEQYF
-	TRBV6-5	TRBJ2-1	-	TGTGCCAGCAGTTATCGACTAGTGGGCTACAATGAGCAGTTCTTC	CASSYRLVGYNEQFF
-	TRBV5-1	TRBJ2-7	-	TGCGCCAGCAGACCGACAGGCGGCGAGCAGTACTTC	CASRPTGGEQYF
-	TRBV4-1	TRBJ1-4	TRBD1	TGCGCCAGCAGCGGACCGGGACAGGGGCCTGAAAAACTGTTTTTT	CASSGPGQGPEKLFF
-	TRBV5-6	TRBJ2-7	TRBD1	TGTGCCAGCAGCCGGACAGGTTTTTACGAGCAGTACTTC	CASSRTGFYEQYF
-	TRBV27	TRBJ1-2	TRBD1	TGTGCCAGCAGTCCCAGACAGGGCTATGGCTACACCTTC	CASSPRQGYGYTF
-	TRBV19	TRBJ1-2	-	TGTGCCAGTAGAAGAGCCGGACAAAGAGATGGCTACACCTTC	CASRRAGQRDGYTF
-	TRBV5-5	TRBJ2-7	-	TGTGCCAGCAGCTTTAGCCAATCCTCCGAGCAGTACTTC	CASSFSQSSEQYF
-	TRBV28	TRBJ2-3	-	TGTGCCAGCAGTTTACTCTACGATACGCAGTATTTT	CASSLLYDTQYF
-	TRBV27	TRBJ1-1	-	TGTGCCAGCAGTTTAACAGGGTGGACTGAAGCTTTCTTT	CASSLTGWTEAFF
-	TRBV7-2	TRBJ1-6	-	TGTGCCAGCAGCTTACAGGGGCTAGATTCACCCCTCCACTTT	CASSLQGLDSPLHF
-	TRBV11-2	TRBJ1-4	-	TGTGCCAGCAGCCCCCAGACGGGGGGGAATGAAAAACTGTTTTTT	CASSPQTGGNEKLFF
-	TRBV28	TRBJ1-5	TRBD1	TGTGCCAGCAGCCTAAGGAGGACAGGCCCGATCACCAATCAGCCCCAGCATTTT	CASSLRRTGPITNQPQHF
once	TRBV6-5	TRBJ2-1	-	TGTGCCAGCAGTTACGCAGGGGTTAATGAGCAGTTCTTC	CASSYAGVNEQFF
-	TRBV5-1	TRBJ1-3	-	TGCGCCAGCAGCCTGGACAGAAGGTTGGGAAACACCATATATTTT	CASSLDRRLGNTIYF
once	TRBV5-6	TRBJ2-3	TRBD2	TGTGCCAGCAGCTTGGGCGGGGGGGCCCCAGATACGCAGTATTTT	CASSLGGGAPDTQYF
-	TRBV18	TRBJ2-1	TRBD1	TGTGCCAGCTCACCGGGGGGACCCGGGACAGGGAACAATGAGCAGTTCTTC	CASSPGGPGTGNNEQFF
-	TRBV28	TRBJ2-1	TRBD1	TGTGCCAGCAGTTTTCTGGACAGGGACAATGAGCAGTTCTTC	CASSFLDRDNEQFF
-	TRBV27	TRBJ2-1	-	TGTGCCAGCAGTTTACTGGACTCTCACAATGAGCAGTTCTTC	CASSLLDSHNEQFF
-	TRBV15	TRBJ1-5	TRBD1	TGTGCCACCAGCAGAGGCCTTCCCGGGACAGGTCTCCCTAGCAATCAGCCCCAGCATTTT	CATSRGLPGTGLPSNQPQHF
-	TRBV2	TRBJ2-2	-	TGTGCCAGCAGTGGATTAGCGGCGAACACCGGGGAGCTGTTTTTT	CASSGLAANTGELFF
-	TRBV7-6	TRBJ2-7	-	TGTGCCAGCAGCTTGTCAGGCTACGAGCAGTACTTC	CASSLSGYEQYF
-	TRBV6-5	TRBJ1-1	TRBD1	TGTGCCAGCAGTGACCAAACCCGGACAGGGGCGGCTTTCTTT	CASSDQTRTGAAFF
-	TRBV5-1	TRBJ2-1	TRBD1	TGCGCCAGCAGCTTGAGGACAGGGGAAGCCAATGAGCAGTTCTTC	CASSLRTGEANEQFF
-	TRBV27	TRBJ2-7	TRBD2	TGTGCCAGCAGTTCCTGGACTAGCGCCACCTACGAGCAGTACTTC	CASSSWTSATYEQYF
-	TRBV29-1	TRBJ2-3	-	TGCAGCGTTAAAGCAGGGAGGTACTCCACAGATACGCAGTATTTT	CSVKAGRYSTDTQYF
-	TRBV2	TRBJ2-7	-	TGTGCCAGCAGTGACAGGGATGACTACGAGCAGTACTTC	CASSDRDDYEQYF
once	TRBV4-3	TRBJ2-2	TRBD1	TGCGCCAGCAGCCAAGAAGGGACAGGGTTGAACACCGGGGAGCTGTTTTTT	CASSQEGTGLNTGELFF